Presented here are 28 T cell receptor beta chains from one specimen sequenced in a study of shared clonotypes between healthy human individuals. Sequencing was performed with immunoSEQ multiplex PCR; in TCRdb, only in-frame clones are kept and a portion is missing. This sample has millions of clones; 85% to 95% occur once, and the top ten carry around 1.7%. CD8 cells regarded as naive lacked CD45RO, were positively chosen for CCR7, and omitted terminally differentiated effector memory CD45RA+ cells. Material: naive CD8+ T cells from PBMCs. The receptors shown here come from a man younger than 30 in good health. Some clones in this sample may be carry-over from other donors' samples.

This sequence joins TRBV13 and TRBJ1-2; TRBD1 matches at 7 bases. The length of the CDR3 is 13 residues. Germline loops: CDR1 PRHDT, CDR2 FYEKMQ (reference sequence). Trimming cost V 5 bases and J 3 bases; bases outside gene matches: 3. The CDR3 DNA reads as TGTGCCAGCAGCCGCCAGGGGGACTATGGCTACACCTTC. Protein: CASSRQGDYGYTF.

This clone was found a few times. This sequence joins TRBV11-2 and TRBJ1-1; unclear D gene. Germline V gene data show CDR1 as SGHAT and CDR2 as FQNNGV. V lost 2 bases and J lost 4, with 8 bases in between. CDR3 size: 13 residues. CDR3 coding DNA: TGTGCCAGCAGCTTACAGGTACTCACTGAAGCTTTCTTT. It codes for CASSLQVLTEAFF.

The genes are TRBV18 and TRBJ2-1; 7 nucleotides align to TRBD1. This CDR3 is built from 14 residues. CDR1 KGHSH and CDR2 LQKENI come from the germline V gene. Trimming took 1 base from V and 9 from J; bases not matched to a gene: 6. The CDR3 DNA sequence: TGTGCCAGCTCACCACTTAAGGGGGCCATTGAGCAGTTCTTC. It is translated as CASSPLKGAIEQFF.

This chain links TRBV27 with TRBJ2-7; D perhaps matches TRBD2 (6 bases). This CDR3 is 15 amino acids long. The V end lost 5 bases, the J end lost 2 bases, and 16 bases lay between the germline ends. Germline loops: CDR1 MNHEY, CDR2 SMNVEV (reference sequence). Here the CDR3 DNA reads TGTGCCAGCAGTGTAACTAGCTCCCTTACCTACGAGCAGTACTTC. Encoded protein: CASSVTSSLTYEQYF.

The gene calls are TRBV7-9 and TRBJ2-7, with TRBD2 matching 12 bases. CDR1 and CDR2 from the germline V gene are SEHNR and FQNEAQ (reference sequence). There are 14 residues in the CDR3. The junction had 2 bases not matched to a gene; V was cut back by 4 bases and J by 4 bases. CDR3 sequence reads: CASSSSGRGYEQYF. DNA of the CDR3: TGTGCCAGCAGCTCTAGCGGGAGGGGATACGAGCAGTACTTC.

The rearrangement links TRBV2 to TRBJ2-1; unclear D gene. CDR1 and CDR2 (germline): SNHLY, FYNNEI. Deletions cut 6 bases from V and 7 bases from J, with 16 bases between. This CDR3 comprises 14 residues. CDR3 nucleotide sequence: TGTGCCAGCAGAGACTCCTTTGGGATGAATGAGCAGTTCTTC. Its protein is CASRDSFGMNEQFF.

The CDR3 nucleotides are TGTGCCAGTAGTACTGGCTTAGCGGGCGAGCAGTACTTC. This sequence encodes CASSTGLAGEQYF. V is TRBV19 and J is TRBJ2-7; TRBD2 matches at 7 bases. The CDR3 loop spans 13 amino acids. Trimming took 4 bases from V and 6 from J; bases not matched to a gene: 6. Germline CDR1 is LNHDA and CDR2 is SQIVND (reference sequence).

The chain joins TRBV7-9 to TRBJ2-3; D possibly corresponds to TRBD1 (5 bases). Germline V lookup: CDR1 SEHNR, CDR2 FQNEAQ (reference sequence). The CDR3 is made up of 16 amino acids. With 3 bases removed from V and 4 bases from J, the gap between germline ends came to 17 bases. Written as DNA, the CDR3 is TGTGCCAGCAGCTTCGACGAAGGGGCCCTCGCAGATACGCAGTATTTT. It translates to CASSFDEGALADTQYF.

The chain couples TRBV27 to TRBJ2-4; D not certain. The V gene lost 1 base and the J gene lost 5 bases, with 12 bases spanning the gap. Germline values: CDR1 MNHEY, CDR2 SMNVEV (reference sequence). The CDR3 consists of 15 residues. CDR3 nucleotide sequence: TGTGCCAGCAGTTTATGGGCAGACGGCGAAAACATTCAGTACTTC. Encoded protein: CASSLWADGENIQYF.

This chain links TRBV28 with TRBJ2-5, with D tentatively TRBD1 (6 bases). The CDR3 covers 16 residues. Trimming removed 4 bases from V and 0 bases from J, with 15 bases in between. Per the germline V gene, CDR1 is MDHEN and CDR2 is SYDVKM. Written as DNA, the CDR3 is TGTGCCAGCAGTTCCCGGTTCGGACAGCACCAAGAGACCCAGTACTTC. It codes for CASSSRFGQHQETQYF.

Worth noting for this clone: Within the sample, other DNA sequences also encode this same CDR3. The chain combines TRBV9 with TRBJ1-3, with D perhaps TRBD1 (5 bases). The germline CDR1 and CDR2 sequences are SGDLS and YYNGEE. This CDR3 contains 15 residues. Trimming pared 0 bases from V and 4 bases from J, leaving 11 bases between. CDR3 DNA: TGTGCCAGCAGCGTAGGGGCAGGGTCCGGAAACACCATATATTTT. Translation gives CASSVGAGSGNTIYF.

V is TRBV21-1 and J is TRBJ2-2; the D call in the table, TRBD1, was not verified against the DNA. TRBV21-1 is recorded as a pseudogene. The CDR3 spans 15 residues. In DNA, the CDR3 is TGTGCCAGCAGCAATGGGGACCAGGGGACCGGGGAGCTGTTTTTT. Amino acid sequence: CASSNGDQGTGELFF.

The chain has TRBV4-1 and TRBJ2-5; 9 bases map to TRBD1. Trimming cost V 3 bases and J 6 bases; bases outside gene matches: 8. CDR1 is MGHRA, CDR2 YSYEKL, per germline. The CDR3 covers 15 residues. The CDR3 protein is CASSQLGTGRQTQYF. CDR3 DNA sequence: TGCGCCAGCAGCCAGCTGGGGACAGGGAGGCAGACCCAGTACTTC.

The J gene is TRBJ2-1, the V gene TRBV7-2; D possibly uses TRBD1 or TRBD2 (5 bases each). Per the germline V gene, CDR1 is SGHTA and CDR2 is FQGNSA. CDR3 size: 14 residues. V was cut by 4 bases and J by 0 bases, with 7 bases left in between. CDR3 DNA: TGTGCCAGCAGCTGGGGGAGCTCCTACAATGAGCAGTTCTTC. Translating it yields CASSWGSSYNEQFF. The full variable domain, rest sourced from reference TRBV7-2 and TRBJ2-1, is GAGVSQSPSNKVTEKGKDVELRCDPISGHTALYWYRQSLGQGLEFLIYFQGNSAPDKSGLPSDRFSAERTGGSVSTLTIQRTQQEDSAVYLCASSWGSSYNEQFFGPGTRLTVL.

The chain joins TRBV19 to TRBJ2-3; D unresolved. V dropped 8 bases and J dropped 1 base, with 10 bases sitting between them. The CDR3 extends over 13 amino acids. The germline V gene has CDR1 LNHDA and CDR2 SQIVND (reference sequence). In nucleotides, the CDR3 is TGTGCCAGTCGATCGGACCGCACAGATACGCAGTATTTT. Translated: CASRSDRTDTQYF.

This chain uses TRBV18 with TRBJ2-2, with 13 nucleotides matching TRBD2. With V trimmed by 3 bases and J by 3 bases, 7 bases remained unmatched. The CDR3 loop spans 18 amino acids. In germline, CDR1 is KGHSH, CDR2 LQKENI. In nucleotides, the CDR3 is TGTGCCAGCTCACCTACTAGCGGGAGGGCCTATTACACCGGGGAGCTGTTTTTT. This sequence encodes CASSPTSGRAYYTGELFF.

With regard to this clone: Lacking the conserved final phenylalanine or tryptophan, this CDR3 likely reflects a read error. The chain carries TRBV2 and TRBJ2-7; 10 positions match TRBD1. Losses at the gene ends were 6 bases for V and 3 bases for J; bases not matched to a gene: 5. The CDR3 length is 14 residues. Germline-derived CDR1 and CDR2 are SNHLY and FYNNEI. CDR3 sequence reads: CASSPGTGVYEQYS. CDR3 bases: TGTGCCAGCAGCCCCGGGACAGGGGTCTACGAGCAGTACTCC.

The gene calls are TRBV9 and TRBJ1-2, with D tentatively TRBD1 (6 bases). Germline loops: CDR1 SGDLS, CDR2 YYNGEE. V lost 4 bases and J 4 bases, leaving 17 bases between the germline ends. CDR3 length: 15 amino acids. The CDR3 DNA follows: TGTGCCAGCAGCTCCCAGGAGGGGGGAGGCTATGGCTACACCTTC. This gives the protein CASSSQEGGGYGYTF.

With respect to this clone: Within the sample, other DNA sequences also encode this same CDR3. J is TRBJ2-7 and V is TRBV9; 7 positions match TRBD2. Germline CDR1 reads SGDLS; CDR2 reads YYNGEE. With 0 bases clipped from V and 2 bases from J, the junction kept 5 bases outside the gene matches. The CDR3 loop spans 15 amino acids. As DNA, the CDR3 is TGTGCCAGCAGCGTAGGGCTAGCGGAGACCTACGAGCAGTACTTC. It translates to CASSVGLAETYEQYF.

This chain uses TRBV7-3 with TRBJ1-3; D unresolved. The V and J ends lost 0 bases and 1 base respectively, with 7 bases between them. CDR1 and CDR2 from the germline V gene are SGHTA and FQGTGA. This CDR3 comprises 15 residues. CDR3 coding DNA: TGTGCCAGCAGCTTAACGGGTACTTCTGGAAACACCATATATTTT. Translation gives CASSLTGTSGNTIYF.

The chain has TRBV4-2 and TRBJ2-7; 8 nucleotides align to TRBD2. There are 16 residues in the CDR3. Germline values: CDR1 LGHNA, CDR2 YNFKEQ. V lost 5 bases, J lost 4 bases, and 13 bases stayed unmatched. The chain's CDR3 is CASSYTGSGSSYEQYF. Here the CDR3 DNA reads TGTGCCAGCAGCTACACCGGGAGCGGGAGCAGTTACGAGCAGTACTTC.

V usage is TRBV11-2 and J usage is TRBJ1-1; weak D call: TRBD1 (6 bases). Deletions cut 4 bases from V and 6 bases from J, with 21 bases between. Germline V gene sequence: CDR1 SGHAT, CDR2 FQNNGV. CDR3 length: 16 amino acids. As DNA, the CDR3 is TGTGCCAGCAGCTGGTGGACCGGGACACCCTCCCCTGAAGCTTTCTTT. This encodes CASSWWTGTPSPEAFF.

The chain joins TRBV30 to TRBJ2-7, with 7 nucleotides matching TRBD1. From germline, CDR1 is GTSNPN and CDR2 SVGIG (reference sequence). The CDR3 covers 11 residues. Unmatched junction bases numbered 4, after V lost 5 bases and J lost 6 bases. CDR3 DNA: TGTGCCTGGCTTGACAGGGTCGAGCAGTACTTC. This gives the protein CAWLDRVEQYF.

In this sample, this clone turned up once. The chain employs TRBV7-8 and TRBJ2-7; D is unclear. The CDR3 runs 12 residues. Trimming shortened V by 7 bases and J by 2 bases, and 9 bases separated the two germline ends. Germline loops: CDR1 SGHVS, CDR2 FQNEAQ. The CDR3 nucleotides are TGTGCCAGCATGCCAGTAACCTACGAGCAGTACTTC. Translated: CASMPVTYEQYF.

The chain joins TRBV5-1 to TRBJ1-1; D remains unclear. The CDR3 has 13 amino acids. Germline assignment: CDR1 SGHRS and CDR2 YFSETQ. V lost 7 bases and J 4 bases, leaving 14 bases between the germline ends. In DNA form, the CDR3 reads TGCGCCAGCCTCCCGGACGGTCTCACTGAAGCTTTCTTT. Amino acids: CASLPDGLTEAFF.

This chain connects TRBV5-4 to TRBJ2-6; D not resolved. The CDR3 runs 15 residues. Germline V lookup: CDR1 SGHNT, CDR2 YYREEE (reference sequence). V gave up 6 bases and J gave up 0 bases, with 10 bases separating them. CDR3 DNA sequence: TGTGCCAGCAATGAGGAAAGCTCTGGGGCCAACGTCCTGACTTTC. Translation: CASNEESSGANVLTF.

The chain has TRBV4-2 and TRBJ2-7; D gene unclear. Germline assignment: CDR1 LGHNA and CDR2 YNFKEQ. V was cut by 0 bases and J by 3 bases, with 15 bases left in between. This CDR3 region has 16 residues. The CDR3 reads CASSQDFWSGDYEQYF. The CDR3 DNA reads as TGTGCCAGCAGCCAAGATTTCTGGTCTGGTGACTACGAGCAGTACTTC.

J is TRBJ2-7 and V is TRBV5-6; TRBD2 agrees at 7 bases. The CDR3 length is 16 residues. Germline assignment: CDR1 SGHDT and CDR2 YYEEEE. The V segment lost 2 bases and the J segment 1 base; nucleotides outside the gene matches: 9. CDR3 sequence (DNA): TGTGCCAGCAGCTTAATAGCTAGCGGTCGGTCCTACGAGCAGTACTTC. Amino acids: CASSLIASGRSYEQYF.